Each of the 23 T cell receptor beta chains below was sequenced from the same sample in a study of T cell repertoires in cytomegalovirus infection. TCRdb independently ran MiXCR on the reads; one entry per CDR3 protein. Here the sample spans some 200,000 distinct CDR3 sequences, about 38% being singletons. Antigens for these TCRs are unknown. The sequences come from CD8+ T cells from cultured PBMCs, collected from culture after CMV antigen stimulation. The source is a human donor in good health (CMV status not recorded). Some clones in this sample may be carry-over from other donors' samples.

In this sample, this clonotype turned up a few times. One end of the junction varies from germline; a read error may be responsible. The CDR3 region is CASSSPPHF. The CDR3 DNA reads TGTGCCAGCAGCTCCCCACCCCACTTT. The chain employs TRBV9 and TRBJ1-1; D not certain. This CDR3 is 9 amino acids long. The germline gives CDR1 SGDLS, CDR2 YYNGEE. Filled out from reference TRBV9 and TRBJ1-1, the complete variable domain reads DSGVTQTPKHLITATGQRVTLRCSPRSGDLSVYWYQQSLDQGLQFLIQYYNGEERAKGNILERFSAQQFPDLHSELNLSSLELGDSALYFCASSSPPHFGQGTRLTVV.

The table lists this clonotype with a few counts. The rearrangement joins TRBV28 to TRBJ2-1; 8 positions agree with TRBD1. Germline V gives CDR1 MDHEN, CDR2 SYDVKM. V was clipped by 5 bases and J by 3 bases; unmatched bases: 18. This CDR3 is 19 amino acids long. In DNA, the CDR3 is TGTGCCAGCAGTACCCACAGGGGGGAGAGGGCATCAGGCTACAATGAGCAGTTCTTC. The encoded protein is CASSTHRGERASGYNEQFF.

This clonotype was observed a few times. This chain connects TRBV2 to TRBJ2-5; D call uncertain. Germline CDR1 is SNHLY and CDR2 is FYNNEI. The V end lost 4 bases, the J end lost 5 bases, and 11 bases lay between the germline ends. This CDR3 comprises 13 residues. CDR3 loop: CASSGARWETQYF. CDR3 DNA sequence: TGTGCCAGCAGTGGGGCTAGATGGGAGACCCAGTACTTC.

The chain recombines TRBV4-1 with TRBJ2-1; D may correspond to TRBD1 or TRBD2 (5 bases each). Germline V gives CDR1 MGHRA, CDR2 YSYEKL. V lost 0 bases and J 0 bases, leaving 9 bases between the germline ends. The CDR3 covers 16 residues. Written as DNA, the CDR3 is TGCGCCAGCAGCCAAGATTCAGGGACCTCCTACAATGAGCAGTTCTTC. As protein: CASSQDSGTSYNEQFF.

The chain uses TRBV28 and TRBJ2-1; 12 nucleotides line up with TRBD1. This CDR3 is 18 amino acids long. Germline CDR1 and CDR2: MDHEN and SYDVKM. V gave up 5 bases and J gave up 7 bases; unmatched junction bases: 15. In DNA form, the CDR3 reads TGTGCCAGCAGTCCGGGACAGGGGGCCTACCTGAGTAGGAATGAGCAGTTCTTC. Its protein product is CASSPGQGAYLSRNEQFF.

This clonotype was detected only once. V and J are TRBV2 and TRBJ1-2; no definite D call. Trimming took off 4 bases at V and 3 bases at J, with 15 bases between the two ends. Germline values: CDR1 SNHLY, CDR2 FYNNEI. This CDR3 region has 15 residues. CDR3 nucleotide sequence: TGTGCCAGCAGTGTATCGGCGACGGCCCACTATGGCTACACCTTC. As protein: CASSVSATAHYGYTF. Variable domain in full (rest from reference TRBV2 and TRBJ1-2): EPEVTQTPSHQVTQMGQEVILRCVPISNHLYFYWYRQILGQKVEFLVSFYNNEISEKSEIFDDQFSVERPDGSNFTLKIRSTKLEDSAMYFCASSVSATAHYGYTFGSGTRLTVV.

There are many counts of this clonotype. V and J are TRBV7-2 and TRBJ2-7, with 10 bases identical to TRBD2. The CDR3 loop spans 13 amino acids. With V trimmed by 6 bases and J by 4 bases, 3 bases remained unmatched. Germline CDR1 and CDR2: SGHTA and FQGNSA. The CDR3 sequence: CASRGAGGYEQYF. The CDR3, as DNA: TGTGCCAGCAGAGGAGCGGGGGGGTACGAGCAGTACTTC.

The table lists this clonotype with many counts. The chain links TRBV7-2 to TRBJ1-1, with D uncertain. Trimming stripped 1 base from V and 0 bases from J, with 12 bases between. There are 16 residues in the CDR3. CDR1 is SGHTA and CDR2 is FQGNSA in the germline V gene. The DNA for the CDR3 is TGTGCCAGCAGCTTAGTAGTGGGTTACGTGAACACTGAAGCTTTCTTT. It encodes CASSLVVGYVNTEAFF. The whole variable domain, filled in from reference TRBV7-2 and TRBJ1-1, reads GAGVSQSPSNKVTEKGKDVELRCDPISGHTALYWYRQSLGQGLEFLIYFQGNSAPDKSGLPSDRFSAERTGGSVSTLTIQRTQQEDSAVYLCASSLVVGYVNTEAFFGQGTRLTVV.

CDR3 bases: TGTGCCAGCAGTGAACTCGGGTCGACACAGAGGGAGACCCAGTACTTC. It codes for CASSELGSTQRETQYF. This chain joins TRBV6-1 and TRBJ2-5; D remains unclear. V dropped 2 bases and J dropped 5 bases, with 18 bases sitting between them. Germline CDR1 and CDR2: MNHNS and SASEGT. The CDR3 covers 16 residues.

The chain employs TRBV25-1 and TRBJ2-2; TRBD2 matches 9 bases. V was clipped by 2 bases and J by 3 bases; unmatched bases: 13. Germline V CDR1 and CDR2: MGHDK, SYGVNS. CDR3 length: 19 residues. The DNA of the CDR3 is TGTGCCAGCAGTGAACGTAGTGGTAGCGGGGGTTGGGACACCGGGGAGCTGTTTTTT. Encoded protein: CASSERSGSGGWDTGELFF.

This clonotype was counted ten times or more. The chain has TRBV6-6 and TRBJ2-5; 7 nucleotides line up with TRBD2. CDR1 is MNHNY and CDR2 is SVGAGI in the germline V gene (reference sequence). This CDR3 has 13 amino acids. V shed 6 bases, J shed 2 bases, and the junction held 3 bases outside the gene matches. The CDR3 here is CASSPGLQETQYF. The DNA of the CDR3 is TGTGCCAGCAGCCCGGGACTACAAGAGACCCAGTACTTC.

A few counts support this clonotype. CDR3 nucleotides: TGTGCCAGCAGCACGTTTGGGGACTCCAGCTCCTACAATGAGCAGTTCTTC. Its protein product is CASSTFGDSSSYNEQFF. V usage is TRBV7-3 and J usage is TRBJ2-1; D is perhaps TRBD2 (6 bases). This CDR3 has 17 residues. Trimming shortened V by 5 bases and J by 0 bases, and 17 bases separated the two germline ends. Germline-derived CDR1 and CDR2 are SGHTA and FQGTGA.

This clonotype was seen a handful of times. V usage is TRBV7-2 and J usage is TRBJ2-1, with TRBD2 identical over 8 bases. Trimming took 5 bases from V and 9 from J; bases not matched to a gene: 9. Germline V gene sequence: CDR1 SGHTA, CDR2 FQGNSA. This CDR3 comprises 14 residues. The CDR3 reads CASSPPGLEVEQFF. The CDR3 DNA is TGTGCCAGCAGCCCCCCGGGACTAGAGGTTGAGCAGTTCTTC.

This clonotype was seen a few times. V gene TRBV20-1 combines with J gene TRBJ2-7, with 12 bases aligning to TRBD1. This CDR3 has 13 residues. J lost 7 bases, V lost 7 bases, and 8 bases had no gene match. Germline CDR1 and CDR2: DFQATT and SNEGSKA (reference sequence). The CDR3 protein is CSVPGQGAGEQYF. As DNA, the CDR3 is TGCAGTGTCCCGGGACAGGGGGCGGGTGAGCAGTACTTC.

The chain carries TRBV7-3 and TRBJ1-1, with 7 bases lining up with TRBD1. The CDR3 contains 18 residues. CDR1 SGHTA and CDR2 FQGTGA come from the germline V gene. V shed 5 bases, J shed 7 bases, and the junction held 22 bases outside the gene matches. The CDR3 region is CASSLEGAGTEGGYEAFF. DNA of the CDR3: TGTGCCAGCAGCCTGGAGGGGGCAGGGACGGAAGGAGGGTATGAAGCTTTCTTT.

In its sample, this clonotype was seen many times. The chain is built from TRBV27 and TRBJ1-5, with D uncertain. Germline V gives CDR1 MNHEY, CDR2 SMNVEV (reference sequence). The V gene lost 6 bases and the J gene lost 0 bases, with 6 bases spanning the gap. The CDR3 runs to 13 residues. DNA of the CDR3: TGTGCCAGCAGGTCGAATAGCAATCAGCCCCAGCATTTT. As protein: CASRSNSNQPQHF.

The table lists this clonotype with a few counts. The genes are TRBV12-3 or TRBV12-4 and TRBJ2-2, with D unresolved. The CDR3 consists of 14 residues. Deletions cut 3 bases from V and 3 bases from J, with 8 bases between. DNA of the CDR3: TGTGCCAGCAGTTTTGGAGTCTACACCGGGGAGCTGTTTTTT. It yields the protein CASSFGVYTGELFF.

This chain links TRBV7-6 with TRBJ2-5; 16 bases are shared with TRBD2. This CDR3 is 19 amino acids long. With V trimmed by 4 bases and J by 4 bases, 12 bases remained unmatched. CDR1 is SGHVS, CDR2 FNYEAQ, per germline. The CDR3 DNA reads TGTGCCAGCAGCTGGAGATCCGGGACTAGCGGGGGGGCAGGAGAGACCCAGTACTTC. Amino acid sequence: CASSWRSGTSGGAGETQYF.

The sample holds many counts of this clonotype. The chain employs TRBV29-1 and TRBJ2-7, with D tentatively TRBD2 (6 bases). Germline V gene sequence: CDR1 SQVTM, CDR2 ANQGSEA. There are 15 residues in the CDR3. Trimming shortened V by 6 bases and J by 4 bases, and 22 bases separated the two germline ends. The CDR3 loop is CSVPGGVPPYYEQYF. The CDR3 region has the DNA TGCAGCGTCCCCGGAGGGGTCCCACCATATTACGAGCAGTACTTC.

The chain joins TRBV27 to TRBJ1-1, with 8 bases matching TRBD1. Looked up from germline, CDR1 is MNHEY and CDR2 is SMNVEV (reference sequence). The CDR3 has 17 residues. J was trimmed by 0 bases and V by 3 bases; bases with no gene match: 9. CDR3 DNA sequence: TGTGCCAGCAGTTTTACCGGGACAGGCACCCTGAACACTGAAGCTTTCTTT. This gives the protein CASSFTGTGTLNTEAFF.

This chain uses TRBV6-5 with TRBJ1-1; no definite D call. CDR3 size: 11 residues. Germline V CDR1 and CDR2: MNHEY, SVGAGI. Trimming pared 7 bases from V and 5 bases from J, leaving 8 bases between. The CDR3 spells CASKGGTEAFF. The CDR3 DNA is TGTGCCAGCAAAGGTGGAACTGAAGCTTTCTTT.

This clonotype has a single count. The V and J genes are TRBV12-3 or TRBV12-4 and TRBJ1-2; a weak D match, TRBD1 (6 bases). V was pared by 9 bases and J by 6 bases, with 17 bases between. This CDR3 has 13 residues. CDR3 amino acids: CASTVGGLDGYTF. In nucleotides, the CDR3 is TGTGCCAGTACAGTTGGGGGGCTGGATGGCTACACCTTC.

V usage is TRBV27 and J usage is TRBJ2-7; D is possibly TRBD1 or TRBD2 (5 bases each). CDR1 and CDR2 (germline): MNHEY, SMNVEV (reference sequence). With 6 bases removed from V and 7 bases from J, the gap between germline ends came to 19 bases. CDR3 size: 14 residues. CDR3 sequence: CASRPRDRPGEQYF. Here the CDR3 DNA reads TGTGCCAGCAGGCCTAGGGACCGCCCTGGGGAGCAGTACTTC.